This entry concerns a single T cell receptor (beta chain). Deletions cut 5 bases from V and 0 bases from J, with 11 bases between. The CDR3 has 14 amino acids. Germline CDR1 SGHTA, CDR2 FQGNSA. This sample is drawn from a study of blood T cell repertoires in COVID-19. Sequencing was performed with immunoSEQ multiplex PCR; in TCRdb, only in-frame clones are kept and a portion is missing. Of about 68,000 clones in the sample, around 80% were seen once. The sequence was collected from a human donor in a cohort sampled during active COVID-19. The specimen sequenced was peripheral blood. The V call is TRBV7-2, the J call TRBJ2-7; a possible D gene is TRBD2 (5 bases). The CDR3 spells CASSLQRSSYEQYF. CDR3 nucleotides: TGTGCCAGCAGCCTCCAGCGGAGCTCCTACGAGCAGTACTTC.